This TCR beta chain is from a study of spatial heterogeneity in lung cancer. Each CDR3 protein is one row after TCRdb ran MiXCR on the 5' RACE reads. The sample consists of some 37,000 distinct CDR3 sequences, 4% to 6% of them appearing once. Time point specified: sample taken at primary tumor resection. TCRs were sequenced from unsorted whole RNA of tumor, nontumor lung or PBMC. This clonotype was counted at least ten times. Trimming stripped 4 bases from V and 5 bases from J, with 9 bases between. The length of the CDR3 is 13 residues. The germline CDR1 and CDR2 sequences are SGHTA and FQGNSA. Sequenced here: PBMCs, sampled at surgery. The rearrangement joins TRBV7-2 to TRBJ2-1; no reliable D call. This sequence was found in a female donor with early-stage non-small cell lung cancer. The CDR3 protein is CASSSGRDNEQFF. CDR3 DNA sequence: TGTGCCAGCAGCTCCGGACGAGACAATGAGCAGTTCTTC.